Following are 30 T cell receptor beta chains from one sample sequenced in a study of cytotoxic CD8 clonotypes in ibrutinib-treated CLL. The repertoire was sequenced with immunoSEQ multiplex PCR; TCRdb's copy has only in-frame clones and lacks some. The data show some 85,000 clones, 75% to 80% seen once. The sequencing here drew on PBMCs, taken after 24 months of ibrutinib treatment. These receptors were collected from a human donor with chronic lymphocytic leukemia.

The chain employs TRBV27 and TRBJ2-2, with 12 positions matching TRBD2. This CDR3 has 17 residues. With 5 bases clipped from V and 1 base from J, the junction kept 5 bases outside the gene matches. CDR1 is MNHEY and CDR2 is SMNVEV in the germline V gene (reference sequence). The CDR3 nucleotides read TGTGCCAGCAGTAGACTAGCGGGAGCACAGAACACCGGGGAGCTGTTTTTT. Encoded protein: CASSRLAGAQNTGELFF.

CDR3 in DNA: TGTGCCAGTAGCCCCTCCGGGGGTCGGGCTGGCTACACCTTC. Amino acids: CASSPSGGRAGYTF. The chain couples TRBV19 to TRBJ1-2; possible D gene TRBD1, 5 bases. From germline, CDR1 is LNHDA and CDR2 SQIVND (reference sequence). Trimming shortened V by 6 bases and J by 7 bases, and 18 bases separated the two germline ends. CDR3 size: 14 residues.

This rearrangement joins TRBV27 to TRBJ2-1; TRBD1 agrees at 9 bases. This CDR3 has 15 residues. CDR1 and CDR2 from the germline V gene are MNHEY and SMNVEV (reference sequence). The ends lost 4 bases at V and 6 bases at J; junction bases unmatched: 7. The DNA for the CDR3 is TGTGCCAGCAGTTCCTTCGGACAGGGGACCAATGAGCAGTTCTTC. Encoded protein: CASSSFGQGTNEQFF.

The chain recombines TRBV5-6 with TRBJ2-7, with D maybe TRBD2 (6 bases). Germline loops: CDR1 SGHDT, CDR2 YYEEEE. V was trimmed by 4 bases and J by 3 bases, leaving 14 bases between them. This CDR3 is built from 14 residues. The CDR3 DNA sequence: TGTGCCAGCAGCGTTGGCCCGGGAGACTACGAGCAGTACTTC. Its protein product is CASSVGPGDYEQYF.

This chain joins TRBV7-8 and TRBJ2-4; D gene unclear. Germline V gives CDR1 SGHVS, CDR2 FQNEAQ. This CDR3 comprises 13 residues. Trimming took off 1 base at V and 2 bases at J, with 3 bases between the two ends. The CDR3 DNA reads as TGTGCCAGCAGCTTAGGTACCAAAAACATTCAGTACTTC. Protein sequence: CASSLGTKNIQYF.

The chain uses TRBV5-1 and TRBJ2-4, with D tentatively TRBD1 (6 bases). Germline V CDR1 and CDR2: SGHRS, YFSETQ. This CDR3 region has 17 residues. Trimming took 3 bases from V and 0 from J, leaving 16 bases between them. CDR3 nucleotide sequence: TGCGCCAGCAGCTCCGAGGGGGTTGGGATAGCCAAAAACATTCAGTACTTC. The encoded protein is CASSSEGVGIAKNIQYF.

The chain links TRBV6-6 to TRBJ2-2; 10 positions match TRBD2. After removal of 6 bases from V and 5 bases from J, the junction contained 6 bases not matched to a gene. Germline assignment: CDR1 MNHNY and CDR2 SVGAGI (reference sequence). The CDR3 contains 15 residues. This chain's CDR3 is CASSYASGSTGELFF. The CDR3 DNA reads as TGTGCCAGCAGCTACGCTAGCGGGAGTACCGGGGAGCTGTTTTTT.

Written as DNA, the CDR3 is TGCGCCAGCAGTGACACAGCGGGAGAGGGTGAGCAGTTCTTC. It yields the protein CASSDTAGEGEQFF. The chain joins TRBV10-1 to TRBJ2-1; 8 positions match TRBD2. The CDR3 contains 14 residues. J was trimmed by 9 bases and V by 3 bases; bases with no gene match: 7. Germline assignment: CDR1 WNHNN and CDR2 SYGVQD (reference sequence).

The V gene is TRBV5-1, the J gene TRBJ2-7, with D perhaps being TRBD1 or TRBD2 (5 bases each). This CDR3 contains 11 residues. The ends were cut back, 5 bases at V and 6 bases at J, with 9 bases in the middle. Germline V CDR1 and CDR2: SGHRS, YFSETQ. CDR3 DNA sequence: TGCGCCAGCAGGGGGGAGACCGAGCAGTACTTC. Translating it yields CASRGETEQYF.

The V and J genes are TRBV6-1 and TRBJ2-7, with TRBD2 matching 13 bases. In germline, CDR1 is MNHNS, CDR2 SASEGT. Unmatched junction bases numbered 5, after V lost 3 bases and J lost 3 bases. This CDR3 has 16 residues. The CDR3, as DNA: TGTGCCAGCAGTGATCTAGGGACTAGCGGGAACTACGAGCAGTACTTC. Encoded protein: CASSDLGTSGNYEQYF.

The chain employs TRBV6-1 and TRBJ1-2, with TRBD1 matching over 9 bases. The V and J ends lost 5 bases and 7 bases, in that order; junction bases with no gene match: 5. Germline V gene lookup returns CDR1 MNHNS and CDR2 SASEGT. This CDR3 contains 13 residues. CDR3 region: CASSPDRGAGYTF. The CDR3, as DNA: TGTGCCAGCAGTCCTGACAGGGGGGCTGGCTACACCTTC.

V gene TRBV28 combines with J gene TRBJ2-3, with D possibly being TRBD2 (6 bases). CDR3 size: 16 residues. Deletions cut 5 bases from V and 6 bases from J, with 21 bases between. In germline, CDR1 is MDHEN, CDR2 SYDVKM. The CDR3 nucleotides are TGTGCCAGCAGTCCCGGGGTAGCGGCCGCGACGGATACGCAGTATTTT. Translation gives CASSPGVAAATDTQYF.

The J gene is TRBJ2-2, the V gene TRBV7-2; TRBD1 aligns across 9 bases. J gave up 4 bases and V 3 bases, and 9 bases lay outside the gene matches. CDR3 length equals 17 residues. Per germline, CDR1 SGHTA and CDR2 FQGNSA. CDR3 amino acids: CASSFGQGYFGTGELFF. CDR3 DNA: TGTGCCAGCAGCTTCGGACAGGGGTATTTTGGCACCGGGGAGCTGTTTTTT.

The chain couples TRBV6-1 to TRBJ1-3; D is possibly TRBD1 (6 bases). This CDR3 is built from 20 residues. Trimming took 0 bases from V and 0 from J, leaving 21 bases between them. The germline V gene has CDR1 MNHNS and CDR2 SASEGT. This CDR3 is CASSEAPQPNRVLSGNTIYF. DNA for the CDR3: TGTGCCAGCAGTGAAGCGCCCCAACCAAACAGGGTCCTCTCTGGAAACACCATATATTTT.

In this sample, this clone turned up many times. The rearrangement joins TRBV9 to TRBJ1-4, with unresolved D. Germline V gene lookup returns CDR1 SGDLS and CDR2 YYNGEE. Trimming removed 3 bases from V and 6 bases from J, with 9 bases in between. This CDR3 has 13 residues. The CDR3 spells CASSGPRDEKLFF. The CDR3 region has the DNA TGTGCCAGCAGCGGTCCCCGGGATGAAAAACTGTTTTTT. Variable domain in full (rest from reference TRBV9 and TRBJ1-4): DSGVTQTPKHLITATGQRVTLRCSPRSGDLSVYWYQQSLDQGLQFLIQYYNGEERAKGNILERFSAQQFPDLHSELNLSSLELGDSALYFCASSGPRDEKLFFGSGTQLSVL.

This chain joins TRBV27 and TRBJ2-1; TRBD2 agrees at 8 bases. The CDR3 has 16 amino acids. The V gene's germline CDR1 is MNHEY and CDR2 SMNVEV (reference sequence). The junction had 17 bases not matched to a gene; V was cut back by 6 bases and J by 10 bases. CDR3 in amino acids: CASSPGLAGLLLEQFF. The CDR3 bases are TGTGCCAGCAGCCCCGGGTTAGCGGGACTTCTATTGGAGCAGTTCTTC.

This clone was counted many times. The chain is built from TRBV29-1 and TRBJ1-5; D is ambiguous. The ends were cut back, 5 bases at V and 0 bases at J, with 8 bases in the middle. Germline CDR1 reads SQVTM; CDR2 reads ANQGSEA. The CDR3 runs to 13 residues. CDR3 protein: CSVSSFSNQPQHF. CDR3 DNA: TGCAGCGTTAGCAGTTTTAGCAATCAGCCCCAGCATTTT.

The genes are TRBV10-2 and TRBJ2-7; 7 bases match TRBD2. In germline, CDR1 is WSHSY, CDR2 SAAADI. Losses at the gene ends were 2 bases for V and 2 bases for J; bases not matched to a gene: 9. The CDR3 has 16 amino acids. CDR3 region: CASSERTSQFPYEQYF. CDR3 bases: TGCGCCAGCAGTGAGAGGACTAGTCAGTTCCCCTACGAGCAGTACTTC.

The chain's CDR3 is CAWSVPNSKNIQYF. As DNA, the CDR3 is TGTGCCTGGAGTGTACCTAACAGCAAAAACATTCAGTACTTC. The V and J genes are TRBV30 and TRBJ2-4; D unclear. Trimming stripped 0 bases from V and 3 bases from J, with 9 bases between. Germline CDR1 is GTSNPN and CDR2 is SVGIG (reference sequence). The CDR3 consists of 14 residues.

V usage is TRBV7-2 and J usage is TRBJ1-1; D unresolved. CDR1 is SGHTA and CDR2 is FQGNSA in the germline V gene. V was clipped by 3 bases and J by 7 bases, with 12 bases between them. The CDR3 has 13 amino acids. As DNA, the CDR3 is TGTGCCAGCAGCTTCTACACGGAGAGTGAAGCTTTCTTT. Protein: CASSFYTESEAFF.

The chain uses TRBV18 and TRBJ1-2; D is uncertain. The CDR3 is 15 amino acids. The V gene's germline CDR1 is KGHSH and CDR2 LQKENI. V lost 3 bases to trimming and J lost 3 bases, with 14 bases between them. The CDR3 protein is CASSPVPTWDYGYTF. The CDR3 coding sequence is TGTGCCAGCTCACCCGTCCCCACTTGGGACTATGGCTACACCTTC.

CDR3 residues: CASSADRADSGYTF. In DNA, the CDR3 is TGTGCCAGTAGTGCGGACAGGGCAGATTCTGGCTACACCTTC. The chain has TRBV19 and TRBJ1-2, with 8 positions matching TRBD1. This CDR3 has 14 residues. V lost 5 bases to trimming and J lost 7 bases; unmatched junction nucleotides: 9. The V gene's germline CDR1 is LNHDA and CDR2 SQIVND (reference sequence).

This chain links TRBV27 with TRBJ2-1; D is perhaps TRBD1 (6 bases). Germline V gives CDR1 MNHEY, CDR2 SMNVEV (reference sequence). Trimming removed 6 bases at V and 6 bases at J, with 18 bases between. The CDR3 loop spans 15 amino acids. Written as DNA, the CDR3 is TGTGCCAGCAGGCCCCTTGGGGGCCCAGGCAATGAGCAGTTCTTC. It codes for CASRPLGGPGNEQFF.

This clone has a single count. The chain is built from TRBV7-2 and TRBJ2-7; D may be TRBD2 (5 bases). The ends were cut back, 3 bases at V and 5 bases at J, with 11 bases in the middle. Germline CDR1 is SGHTA and CDR2 is FQGNSA. The CDR3 has 13 residues. CDR3 DNA: TGTGCCAGCAGCTTGACAATGCGGGACGAGCAGTACTTC. Its protein product is CASSLTMRDEQYF.

The CDR3 bases are TGCGCCAGCAGCCTACTTGGGACTAGCGGGCAAGAGACCCAGTACTTC. Its translation is CASSLLGTSGQETQYF. The chain recombines TRBV5-1 with TRBJ2-5; the match to TRBD2 covers 12 bases. The CDR3 extends over 16 amino acids. CDR1 and CDR2 (germline): SGHRS, YFSETQ. Germline trimming cut 4 bases from V and 2 bases from J; bases unmatched to any gene: 6.

The chain links TRBV30 to TRBJ1-6, with D unclear. V gave up 3 bases and J gave up 6 bases, with 12 bases separating them. Germline V gene data show CDR1 as GTSNPN and CDR2 as SVGIG (reference sequence). The CDR3 sequence is 14 residues long. The CDR3 loop reads CAWRSLESNSPLHF. DNA of the CDR3: TGTGCCTGGAGGTCCTTGGAAAGTAATTCACCCCTCCACTTT.

In its sample, this clone was seen once. The J gene is TRBJ2-3, the V gene TRBV5-1, with a possible D match to TRBD2 (6 bases). The ends were cut back, 3 bases at V and 4 bases at J, with 12 bases in the middle. Per the germline V gene, CDR1 is SGHRS and CDR2 is YFSETQ. The CDR3 has 14 amino acids. The CDR3 is CASSSRGFPDTQYF. As DNA, the CDR3 is TGCGCCAGCAGCTCGCGGGGTTTTCCAGATACGCAGTATTTT.

This clone was found a few times. This chain connects TRBV28 to TRBJ1-5; 8 bases line up with TRBD1. Germline V CDR1 and CDR2: MDHEN, SYDVKM. The CDR3 runs to 15 residues. V was pared by 8 bases and J by 1 base, with 7 bases of the junction left unmatched. In DNA form, the CDR3 reads TGTGCCAGCCTCCAGGGGGCAGGGAGCAATCAGCCCCAGCATTTT. It codes for CASLQGAGSNQPQHF.

This chain links TRBV28 with TRBJ2-7, with 9 bases fitting TRBD1. Germline-derived CDR1 and CDR2 are MDHEN and SYDVKM. The CDR3 runs 16 residues. Germline trimming cut 4 bases from V and 2 bases from J; bases unmatched to any gene: 9. The CDR3 is CASSSPPGQGTYEQYF. CDR3 sequence (DNA): TGTGCCAGCAGTTCGCCACCGGGACAGGGCACCTACGAGCAGTACTTC.

A few counts support this clone. The rearrangement links TRBV18 to TRBJ1-5; D is ambiguous. The CDR3 loop spans 15 amino acids. Trimming removed 1 base from V and 7 bases from J, with 14 bases in between. Germline-derived CDR1 and CDR2 are KGHSH and LQKENI. DNA of the CDR3: TGTGCCAGCTCACCACTAGAGGCGTTGGGGCAGCCCCAGCATTTT. It yields the protein CASSPLEALGQPQHF.